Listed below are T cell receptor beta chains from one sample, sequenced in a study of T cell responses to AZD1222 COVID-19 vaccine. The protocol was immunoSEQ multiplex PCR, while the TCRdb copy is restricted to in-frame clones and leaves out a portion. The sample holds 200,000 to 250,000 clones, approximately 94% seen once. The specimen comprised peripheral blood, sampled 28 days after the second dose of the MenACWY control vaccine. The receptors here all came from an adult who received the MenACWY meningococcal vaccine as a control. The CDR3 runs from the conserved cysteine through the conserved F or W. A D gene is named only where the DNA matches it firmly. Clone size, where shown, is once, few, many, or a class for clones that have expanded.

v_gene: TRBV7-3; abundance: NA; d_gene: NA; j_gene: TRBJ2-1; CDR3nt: TGTGCCAGCAGGCCCCAAAACGGAATGGAGCAGTTCTTC; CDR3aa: CASRPQNGMEQFF
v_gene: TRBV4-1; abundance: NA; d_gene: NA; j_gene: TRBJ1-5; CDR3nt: TGCGCCAGCAGCCAAGGCAGAGCTGTAGGCAATCAGCCCCAGCATTTT; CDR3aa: CASSQGRAVGNQPQHF
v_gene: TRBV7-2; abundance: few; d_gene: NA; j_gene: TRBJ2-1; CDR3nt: TGTGCCAGCAGCTTAGCGCTCGAGTCGGGTGAGCAGTTCTTC; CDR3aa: CASSLALESGEQFF
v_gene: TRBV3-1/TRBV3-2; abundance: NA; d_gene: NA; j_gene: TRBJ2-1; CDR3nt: TGTGCCAGCAGCCACACTGCCCGCGATGAGCAGTTCTTC; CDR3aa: CASSHTARDEQFF
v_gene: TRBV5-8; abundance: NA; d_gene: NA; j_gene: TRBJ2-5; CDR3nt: TGTGCCAGCAGCTTGCCCCAGTCCGAAGAGACCCAGTACTTC; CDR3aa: CASSLPQSEETQYF
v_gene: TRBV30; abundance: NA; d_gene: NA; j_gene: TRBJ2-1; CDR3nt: TGTGCCTGGCGGGAGTGGGAGGAGCAGTTCTTC; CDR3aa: CAWREWEEQFF
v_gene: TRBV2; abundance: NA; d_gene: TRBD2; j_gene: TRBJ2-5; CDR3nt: TGTGCCAGCAGTGGCCGAGCGGGGCAAGAGACCCAGTACTTC; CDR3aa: CASSGRAGQETQYF
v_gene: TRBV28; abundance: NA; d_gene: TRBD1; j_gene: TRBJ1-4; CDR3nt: TGTGCCAGCAGCATGGGGGACAGGGGCGGTGAAAAACTGTTTTTT; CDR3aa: CASSMGDRGGEKLFF
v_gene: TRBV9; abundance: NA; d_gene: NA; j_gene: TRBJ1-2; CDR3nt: TGTGCCAGCAGCGTAGAGGTAGGGACTAACTATGGCTACACCTTC; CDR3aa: CASSVEVGTNYGYTF
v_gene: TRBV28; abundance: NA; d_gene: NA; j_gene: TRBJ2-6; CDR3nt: TGTGCCAGCAGTTTTACTGGGGCCAACGTCCTGACTTTC; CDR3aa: CASSFTGANVLTF
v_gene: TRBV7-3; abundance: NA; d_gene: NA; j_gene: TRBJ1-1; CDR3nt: TGTGCCAGCAGCTTAATGGGGCAGGGGAAAATGAACACTGAAGCTTTCTTT; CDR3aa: CASSLMGQGKMNTEAFF
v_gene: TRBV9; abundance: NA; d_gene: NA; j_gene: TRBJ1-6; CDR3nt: TGTGCCAGCAGCGAGAGGGTGGGAGGTAATTCACCCCTCCACTTT; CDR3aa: CASSERVGGNSPLHF
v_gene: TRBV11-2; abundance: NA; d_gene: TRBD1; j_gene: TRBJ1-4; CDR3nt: TGTGCCAGCAGCTTAGGGACAGGGGGCGGTGAAAAACTGTTTTTT; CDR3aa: CASSLGTGGGEKLFF
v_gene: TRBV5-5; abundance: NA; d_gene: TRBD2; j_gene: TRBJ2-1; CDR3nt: TGTGCCAGCAGCTTGGGTAGCGGGAACGGGTATGAGCAGTTCTTC; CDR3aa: CASSLGSGNGYEQFF
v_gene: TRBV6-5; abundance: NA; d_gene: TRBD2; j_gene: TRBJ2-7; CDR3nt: TGTGCCAGCAGTCGTAGGACTAGACCTAACGAGCAGTACTTC; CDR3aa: CASSRRTRPNEQYF
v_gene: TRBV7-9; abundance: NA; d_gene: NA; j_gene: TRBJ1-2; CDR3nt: TGTGCCAGCAGCTCCTCCGAGGGCTACACCTTC; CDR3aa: CASSSSEGYTF
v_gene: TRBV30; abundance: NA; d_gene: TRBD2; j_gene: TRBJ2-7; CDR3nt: TGTGCCTGGCAATGGCCCGGGGCTAGCGGGAGAATCCACGAGCAGTACTTC; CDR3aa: CAWQWPGASGRIHEQYF
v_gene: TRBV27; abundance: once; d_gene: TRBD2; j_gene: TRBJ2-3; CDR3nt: TGTGCCAGCACCCCGGGGGGGCGCACAGATACGCAGTATTTT; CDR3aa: CASTPGGRTDTQYF
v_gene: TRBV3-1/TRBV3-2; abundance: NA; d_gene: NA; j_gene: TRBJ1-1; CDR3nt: TGTGCCAGCAGCCAAGTGTTTAGTTCGGTCGTCACTGAAGCTTTCTTT; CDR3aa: CASSQVFSSVVTEAFF
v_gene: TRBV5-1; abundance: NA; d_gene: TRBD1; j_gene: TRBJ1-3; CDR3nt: TGCGCCAGCAGGGACAGGGGGAACACCATATATTTT; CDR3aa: CASRDRGNTIYF
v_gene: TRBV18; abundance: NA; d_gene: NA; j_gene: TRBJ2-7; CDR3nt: TGTGCCAGCTCACCAGGGGGCGGACCCTACGAGCAGTACTTC; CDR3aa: CASSPGGGPYEQYF
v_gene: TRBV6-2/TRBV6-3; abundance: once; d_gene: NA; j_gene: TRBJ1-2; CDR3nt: TGTGCCAGCACCCCGATCGCCCGTCGTGGGGGGTGCACCTTC; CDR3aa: CASTPIARRGGCTF
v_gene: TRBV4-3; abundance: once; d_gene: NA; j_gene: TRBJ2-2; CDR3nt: TGCGCCAGCAGCCAAGGTCAGCAATCCGGGGAGCTGTTTTTT; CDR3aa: CASSQGQQSGELFF
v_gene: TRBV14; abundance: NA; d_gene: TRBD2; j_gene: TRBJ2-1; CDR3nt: TGTGCCAGCAGCCAGGACAATAGCGGGAGGGCCTACAATGAGCAGTTCTTC; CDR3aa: CASSQDNSGRAYNEQFF
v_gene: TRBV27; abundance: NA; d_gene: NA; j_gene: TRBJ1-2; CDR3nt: TGTGCCAGCAGTAACCTGGACAGCCCCCCTAGGGGCTACACCTTC; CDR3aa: CASSNLDSPPRGYTF
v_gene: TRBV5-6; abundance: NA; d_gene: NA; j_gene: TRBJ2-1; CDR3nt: TGTGCCAGCAGCTTGTCGAACCCTTACAATGAGCAGTTCTTC; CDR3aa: CASSLSNPYNEQFF
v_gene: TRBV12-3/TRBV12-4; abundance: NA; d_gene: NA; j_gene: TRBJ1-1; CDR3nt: TGTGCCAGCAGGGGGGGGAACTCTGAAGCTTTCTTT; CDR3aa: CASRGGNSEAFF
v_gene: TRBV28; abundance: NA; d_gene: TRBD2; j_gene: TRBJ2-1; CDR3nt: TGTGCCAGCACCTCGGGAGGGCCTATCAATGAGCAGTTCTTC; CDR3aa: CASTSGGPINEQFF
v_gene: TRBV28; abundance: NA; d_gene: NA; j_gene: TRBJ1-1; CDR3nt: TGTGCCAGCAGCGTCCCAGCGAGGATCCTCATGAACACTGAAGCTTTCTTT; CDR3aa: CASSVPARILMNTEAFF
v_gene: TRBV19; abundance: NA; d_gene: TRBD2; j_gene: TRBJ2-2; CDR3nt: TGTGCCAGTATCCCGGTAGCGGGGAAAGGCGGGGAGCTGTTTTTT; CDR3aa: CASIPVAGKGGELFF
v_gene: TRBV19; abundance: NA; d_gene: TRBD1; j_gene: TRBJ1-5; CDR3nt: TGTGCCAGTAGTATAAAGGGACAGGGCTCTCAGCCCCAGCATTTT; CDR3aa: CASSIKGQGSQPQHF
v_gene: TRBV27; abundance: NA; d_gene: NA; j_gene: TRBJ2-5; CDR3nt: TGTGCCAGCAGTTTGTCACCCCAGGGTTTACGAGAGACCCAGTACTTC; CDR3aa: CASSLSPQGLRETQYF
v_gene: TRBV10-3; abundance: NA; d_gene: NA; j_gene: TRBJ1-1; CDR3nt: TGTGCCATCAGTGAGTCAAGGGGGGACACTGAAGCTTTCTTT; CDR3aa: CAISESRGDTEAFF
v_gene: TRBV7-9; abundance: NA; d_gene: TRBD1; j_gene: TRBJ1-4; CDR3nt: TGTGCCAGCAGCTTTCTGGTTGGACAGGGATCCGAAAAACTGTTTTTT; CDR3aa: CASSFLVGQGSEKLFF
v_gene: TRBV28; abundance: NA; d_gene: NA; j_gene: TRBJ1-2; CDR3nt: TGTGCCAGCAGCTGGACTAACTATGGCTACACCTTC; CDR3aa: CASSWTNYGYTF